This is a list of T cell receptor beta chains from one sample in a study of OX40 agonist ivuxolimab in advanced cancers. Sequenced by immunoSEQ multiplex PCR; TCRdb stores in-frame clones only, minus some. Of tens of thousands of clones detected, 75% to 85% appear once; the ten largest clones hold 3% to 3.5%. Sequenced material: CD4+ or CD8+ T cells sorted from blood, taken in a trial of the OX40 agonist ivuxolimab. Receptors were obtained from an adult with an advanced solid tumor such as melanoma, head and neck, liver or kidney cancer. Both conserved end residues are part of each CDR3. The D gene is left open where the match is weak. Some rows have no size entry. The others give once, few or many, or a class for an expanded clone.

TRBJ1-5,TRBV19,TRBD1,once,CASSIMAGGGNQPQHF,TGTGCCAGTAGTATCATGGCAGGGGGTGGCAATCAGCCCCAGCATTTT
TRBJ2-2,TRBV4-2,NA,few,CASSQWESGELFF,TGTGCCAGCAGCCAGTGGGAGTCCGGGGAGCTGTTTTTT
TRBJ2-7,TRBV7-2,TRBD1,NA,CASSLAQDRPYEQYF,TGTGCCAGCAGCTTAGCCCAGGACAGGCCCTACGAGCAGTACTTC
TRBJ2-7,TRBV25-1,NA,once,CASGGEPGQFSYEQYF,TGTGCCAGCGGGGGGGAACCGGGACAGTTTTCCTACGAGCAGTACTTC
TRBJ2-7,TRBV6-5,NA,NA,CASSSSGRSYEQYF,TGTGCCAGCAGTTCGTCGGGCAGGTCCTACGAGCAGTACTTC
TRBJ2-7,TRBV20-1,NA,NA,CSASGPPEQYF,TGCAGTGCTAGTGGTCCGCCTGAGCAGTACTTC
TRBJ2-7,TRBV6-5,TRBD2,NA,CASTLLAGPVEQYF,TGTGCCAGCACCCTACTAGCGGGACCCGTCGAGCAGTACTTC
TRBJ1-4,TRBV27,NA,NA,CASRPLSANEKLFF,TGTGCCAGCAGGCCTCTATCGGCGAATGAAAAACTGTTTTTT
TRBJ2-1,TRBV5-1,NA,NA,CASSLVGGRGDNEQFF,TGCGCCAGCAGCTTGGTAGGTGGGAGAGGGGACAATGAGCAGTTCTTC
TRBJ1-6,TRBV23-1,NA,NA,CASSQSQQWERSYNSPLHF,TGCGCCAGCAGTCAATCGCAACAGTGGGAAAGGTCCTATAATTCACCCCTCCACTTT
TRBJ1-1,TRBV6-5,NA,NA,CASSEVNRVSEAFF,TGTGCCAGCAGTGAGGTTAACAGGGTCTCTGAAGCTTTCTTT
TRBJ2-1,TRBV5-4,NA,NA,CASSSPGAYNEQFF,TGTGCCAGCAGTTCTCCCGGGGCATACAATGAGCAGTTCTTC
TRBJ2-7,TRBV6-4,TRBD2,NA,CASSEGLAGAYEQYF,TGTGCCAGCAGTGAAGGGCTAGCGGGAGCCTACGAGCAGTACTTC
TRBJ2-1,TRBV5-1,NA,NA,CASSLVQRLGYNEQFF,TGCGCCAGCAGCTTGGTCCAGCGACTAGGCTACAATGAGCAGTTCTTC
TRBJ2-2,TRBV2,TRBD2,NA,CASSEREGFIGELFF,TGTGCCAGCAGTGAGAGGGAGGGCTTTATAGGGGAGCTGTTTTTT